This paragraph reports one T cell receptor (beta chain). V was shortened by 3 bases and J by 5 bases, with 19 bases between the two germline ends. The CDR3 totals 16 residues. The germline gives CDR1 LNHDA, CDR2 SQIVND (reference sequence). The data belong to a study of blood T cell repertoires in COVID-19. Clones were read by immunoSEQ multiplex PCR, and TCRdb kept only the in-frame ones, dropping some. The sample yields roughly 140,000 clones, around three quarters seen once. Input material: peripheral blood. J is TRBJ1-2 and V is TRBV19; perhaps TRBD1 as D (6 bases). The sequence was collected from a man aged 60-69 years with acute or convalescent COVID-19. In DNA form, the CDR3 reads TGTGCCAGTAGTATCCCCCTCGGCCTACAGGGATATGGCTACACCTTC. It encodes CASSIPLGLQGYGYTF.